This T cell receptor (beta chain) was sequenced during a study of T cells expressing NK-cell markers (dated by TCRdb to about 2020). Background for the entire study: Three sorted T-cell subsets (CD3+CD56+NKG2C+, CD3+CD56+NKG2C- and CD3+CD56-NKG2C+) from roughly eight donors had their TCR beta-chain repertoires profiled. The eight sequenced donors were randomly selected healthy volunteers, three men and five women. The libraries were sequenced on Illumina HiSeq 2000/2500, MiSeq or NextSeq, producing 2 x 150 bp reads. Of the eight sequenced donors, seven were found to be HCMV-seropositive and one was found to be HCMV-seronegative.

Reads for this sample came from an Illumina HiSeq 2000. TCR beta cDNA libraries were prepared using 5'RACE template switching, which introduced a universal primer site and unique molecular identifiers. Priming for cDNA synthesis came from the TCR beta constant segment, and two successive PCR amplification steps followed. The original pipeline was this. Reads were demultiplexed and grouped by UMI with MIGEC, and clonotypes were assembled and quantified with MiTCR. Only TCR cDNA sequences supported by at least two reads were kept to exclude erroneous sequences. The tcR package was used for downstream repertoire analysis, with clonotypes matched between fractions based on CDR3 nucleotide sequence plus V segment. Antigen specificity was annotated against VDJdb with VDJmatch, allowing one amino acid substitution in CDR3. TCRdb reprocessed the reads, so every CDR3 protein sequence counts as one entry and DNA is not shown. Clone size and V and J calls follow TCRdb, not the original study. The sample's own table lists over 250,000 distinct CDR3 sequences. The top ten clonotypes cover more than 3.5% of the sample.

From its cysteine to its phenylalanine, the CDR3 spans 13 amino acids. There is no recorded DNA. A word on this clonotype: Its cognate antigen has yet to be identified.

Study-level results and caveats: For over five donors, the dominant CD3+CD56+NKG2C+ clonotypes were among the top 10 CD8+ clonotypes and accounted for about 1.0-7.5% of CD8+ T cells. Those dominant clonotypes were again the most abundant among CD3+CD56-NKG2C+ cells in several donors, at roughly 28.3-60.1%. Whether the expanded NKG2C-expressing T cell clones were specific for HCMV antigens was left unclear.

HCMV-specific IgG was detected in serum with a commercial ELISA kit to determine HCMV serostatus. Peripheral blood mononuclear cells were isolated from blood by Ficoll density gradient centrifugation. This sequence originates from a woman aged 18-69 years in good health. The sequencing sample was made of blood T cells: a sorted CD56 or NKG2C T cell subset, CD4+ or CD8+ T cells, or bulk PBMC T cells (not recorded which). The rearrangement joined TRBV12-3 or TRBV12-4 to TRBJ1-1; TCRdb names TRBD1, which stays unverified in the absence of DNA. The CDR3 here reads CASSLFPDTEAFF.